The rows below give T cell receptor beta chains drawn from one sample of a study of T cells in Graves' hyperthyroidism and ophthalmopathy. TCRdb recomputed calls from the multiplex PCR reads with MiXCR, one row per CDR3 protein. The table includes around 340,000 distinct CDR3 sequences, roughly 18% detected once. The sample comprised blood. These receptors were taken from a woman aged 45-59 years with Graves' hyperthyroidism. CDR3s include the opening cysteine and the closing phenylalanine or tryptophan. A D gene is named only where the DNA matches it firmly. The size entry is marked missing in some rows and otherwise reads once, few, many or a size class.

d_gene	v_gene	j_gene	len	abundance	CDR3nt	CDR3aa
NA	TRBV5-6	TRBJ2-1	13	few	TGTGCCAGCAGCTTTCCGGCTAACAATGAGCAGTTCTTC	CASSFPANNEQFF
TRBD1	TRBV3-1	TRBJ2-5	15	many	TGTGCCAGCAGCCATGTACAGGGGGTACAAGAGACCCAGTACTTC	CASSHVQGVQETQYF
NA	TRBV27	TRBJ2-2	14	many	TGTGCCAGCAGTTTATCCCGGAGTACCGGGGAGCTGTTTTTT	CASSLSRSTGELFF
TRBD1	TRBV12-3/TRBV12-4	TRBJ2-3	14	many	TGTGCCAGCAGTTCGGACAGGGGAGGAGATACGCAGTATTTT	CASSSDRGGDTQYF
NA	TRBV10-1	TRBJ1-1	13	few	TGCGCCAGCAAAGACAGCCTCGGCACTGAAGCTTTCTTT	CASKDSLGTEAFF
NA	TRBV10-3	TRBJ2-1	11	few	TGTGCCATCACCTTTGCGGGTGAGCAGTTCTTC	CAITFAGEQFF
NA	TRBV27	TRBJ1-5	15	NA	TGTGCCAGCAGTTTAGGTGTGGCAGGGCATCAGCCCCAGCATTTT	CASSLGVAGHQPQHF
TRBD2	TRBV27	TRBJ2-5	16	NA	TGTGCCAGCAGTTTAAGCGGGGGGTCTTCTCAAGAGACCCAGTACTTC	CASSLSGGSSQETQYF
NA	TRBV25-1	TRBJ1-2	14	few	TGTGCCAGCAGTACCCCGGACTTCAACCATGGCTACACCTTC	CASSTPDFNHGYTF
NA	TRBV12-3/TRBV12-4	TRBJ1-6	13	few	TGTGCCAGCAGTCCTTCCGAAGGGGAGAACCTCCACTTT	CASSPSEGENLHF
NA	TRBV15	TRBJ1-1	14	many	TGTGCCACCAGCAGGACCCTGGGGAACACTGAAGCTTTCTTT	CATSRTLGNTEAFF
NA	TRBV3-1	TRBJ1-5	13	few	TGTGCCAGCAGCCAAGATCTAGGGGGGCCCCAGCATTTT	CASSQDLGGPQHF
TRBD2	TRBV28	TRBJ2-3	17	many	TGTGCCAGCAGTTTGCCGGGACTAGCGGGATTCGCAGATACGCAGTATTTT	CASSLPGLAGFADTQYF
NA	TRBV11-2	TRBJ2-1	16	many	TGTGCCAGCAGCTTAGATAACCCCCCCCTAGGTAATGAGCAGTTCTTC	CASSLDNPPLGNEQFF
NA	TRBV6-1	TRBJ1-1	12	NA	TGTGCCAGCAGCGCCCTTGGAACTGAAGCTTTCTTT	CASSALGTEAFF
NA	TRBV20-1	TRBJ2-7	12	many	TGCAGTGCTATGAGGACGGCGTACGAGCAGTACTTC	CSAMRTAYEQYF
TRBD2	TRBV5-1	TRBJ2-3	15	many	TGCGCCAGCACCTCCGGGACTAGCGATTGGGATACGCAGTATTTT	CASTSGTSDWDTQYF
TRBD2	TRBV2	TRBJ2-5	14	few	TGTGCCAGCAGGCGGACTAGCGGGGAAGAGACCCAGTACTTC	CASRRTSGEETQYF
NA	TRBV11-3	TRBJ2-7	13	many	TGTGCCAGCAGCTTCACCCCTGGCGGGGAGCAGTACTTC	CASSFTPGGEQYF
NA	TRBV18	TRBJ2-1	16	NA	TGTGCCAGCTCTCTCAGACAGGACATATCCTACAATGAGCAGTTCTTC	CASSLRQDISYNEQFF
NA	TRBV7-3	TRBJ2-3	13	NA	TGTGCCAGCAGCGGGAGTAGGGCAGATACGCAGTATTTT	CASSGSRADTQYF